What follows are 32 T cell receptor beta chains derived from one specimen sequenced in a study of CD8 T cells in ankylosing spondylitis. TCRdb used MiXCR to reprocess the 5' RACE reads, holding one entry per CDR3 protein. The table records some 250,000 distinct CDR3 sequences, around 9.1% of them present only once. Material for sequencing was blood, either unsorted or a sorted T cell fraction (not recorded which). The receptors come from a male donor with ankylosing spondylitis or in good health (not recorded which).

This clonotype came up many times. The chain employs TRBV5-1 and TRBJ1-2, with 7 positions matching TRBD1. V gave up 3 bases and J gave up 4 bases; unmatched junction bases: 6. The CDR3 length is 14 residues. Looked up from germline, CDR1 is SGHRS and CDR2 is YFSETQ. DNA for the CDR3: TGCGCCAGCAGCTCAGGACAGGACCCCTATGGCTACACCTTC. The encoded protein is CASSSGQDPYGYTF.

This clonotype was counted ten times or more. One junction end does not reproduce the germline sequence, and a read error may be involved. DNA for the CDR3: TGCAGTGCTAGAGCTCAAGACGTGAAGGCTTTC. Protein product: CSARAQDVKAF. The rearrangement joins TRBV20-1 to TRBJ2-6; D is undetermined. The CDR3 has 11 residues. Per the germline V gene, CDR1 is DFQATT and CDR2 is SNEGSKA (reference sequence).

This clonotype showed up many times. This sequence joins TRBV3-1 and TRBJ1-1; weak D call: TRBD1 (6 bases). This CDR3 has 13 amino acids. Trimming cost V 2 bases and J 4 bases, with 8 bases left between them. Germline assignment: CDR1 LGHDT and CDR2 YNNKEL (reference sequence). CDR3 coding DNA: TGTGCCAGCAGCCAAACAGGGTCCACTGAAGCTTTCTTT. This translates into CASSQTGSTEAFF.

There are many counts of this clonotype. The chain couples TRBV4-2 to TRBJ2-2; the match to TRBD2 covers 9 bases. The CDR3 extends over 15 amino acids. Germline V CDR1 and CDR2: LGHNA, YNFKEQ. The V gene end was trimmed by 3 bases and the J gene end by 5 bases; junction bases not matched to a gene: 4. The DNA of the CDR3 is TGTGCCAGCAGCCAGGCGGGGGGGCAGACCGGGGAGCTGTTTTTT. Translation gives CASSQAGGQTGELFF.

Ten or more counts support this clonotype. The DNA of the CDR3 is TGCAGTGCTAGGAACCCCAGGGGGAACACTGAAGCTTTCTTT. Protein product: CSARNPRGNTEAFF. The chain recombines TRBV20-1 with TRBJ1-1, with a weak D call TRBD1 (6 bases). Germline V gene data show CDR1 as DFQATT and CDR2 as SNEGSKA (reference sequence). V lost 3 bases, J lost 1 base, and 12 bases lay in between. The CDR3 sequence is 14 residues long.

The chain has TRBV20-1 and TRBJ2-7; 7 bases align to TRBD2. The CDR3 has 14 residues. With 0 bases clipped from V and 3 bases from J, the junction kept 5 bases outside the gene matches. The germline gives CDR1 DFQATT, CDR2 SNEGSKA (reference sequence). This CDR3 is CSARERGGGYEQYF. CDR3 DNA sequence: TGCAGTGCTAGAGAGAGGGGCGGGGGCTACGAGCAGTACTTC.

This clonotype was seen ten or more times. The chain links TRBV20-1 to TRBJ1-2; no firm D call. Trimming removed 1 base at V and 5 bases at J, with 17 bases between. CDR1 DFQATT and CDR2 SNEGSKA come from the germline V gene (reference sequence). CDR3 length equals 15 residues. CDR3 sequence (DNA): TGCAGTGCTAGAGCAATTACAGAAACTATATATGGCTACACCTTC. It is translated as CSARAITETIYGYTF.

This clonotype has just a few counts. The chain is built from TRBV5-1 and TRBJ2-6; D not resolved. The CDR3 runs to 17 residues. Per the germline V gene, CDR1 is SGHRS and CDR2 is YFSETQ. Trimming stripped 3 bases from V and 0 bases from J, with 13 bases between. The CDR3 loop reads CASSSETDVSGANVLTF. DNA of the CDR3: TGCGCCAGCAGCTCGGAAACGGACGTCTCTGGGGCCAACGTCCTGACTTTC.

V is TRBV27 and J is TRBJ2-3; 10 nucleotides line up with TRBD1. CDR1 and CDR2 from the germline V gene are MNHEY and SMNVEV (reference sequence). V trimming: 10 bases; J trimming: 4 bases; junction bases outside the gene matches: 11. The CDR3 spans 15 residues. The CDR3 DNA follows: TGTGCCATCTCGACAGGGGGCTCGAGAGCAGATACGCAGTATTTT. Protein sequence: CAISTGGSRADTQYF.

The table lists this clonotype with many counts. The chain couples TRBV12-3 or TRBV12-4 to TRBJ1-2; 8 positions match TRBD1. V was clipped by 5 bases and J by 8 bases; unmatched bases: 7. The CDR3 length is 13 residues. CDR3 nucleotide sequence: TGTGCCAGCAGTACTACCCCAGGGGGCGGCTACACCTTC. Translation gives CASSTTPGGGYTF.

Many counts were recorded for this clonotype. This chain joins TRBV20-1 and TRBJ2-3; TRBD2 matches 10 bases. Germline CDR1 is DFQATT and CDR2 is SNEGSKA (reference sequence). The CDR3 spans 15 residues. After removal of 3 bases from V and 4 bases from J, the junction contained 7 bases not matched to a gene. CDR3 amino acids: CSASPSGREADTQYF. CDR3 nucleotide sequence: TGCAGTGCTAGCCCTAGCGGGAGAGAAGCAGATACGCAGTATTTT.

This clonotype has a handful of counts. The CDR3 nucleotides read TGCAGCGTCGAGACAGGGGGCTTCACTGAAGCTTTCTTT. Amino acid sequence: CSVETGGFTEAFF. This rearrangement joins TRBV29-1 to TRBJ1-1; 10 nucleotides align to TRBD1. The junction had 5 bases not matched to a gene; V was cut back by 6 bases and J by 4 bases. The germline CDR1 and CDR2 sequences are SQVTM and ANQGSEA. This CDR3 is 13 amino acids long.

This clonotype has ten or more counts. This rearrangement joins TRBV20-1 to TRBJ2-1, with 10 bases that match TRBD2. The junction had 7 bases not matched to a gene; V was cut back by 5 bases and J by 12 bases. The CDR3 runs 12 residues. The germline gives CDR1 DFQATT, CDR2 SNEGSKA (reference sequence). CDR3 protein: CSAPWTSGLQFF. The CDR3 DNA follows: TGCAGTGCTCCGTGGACTAGCGGACTGCAGTTCTTC.

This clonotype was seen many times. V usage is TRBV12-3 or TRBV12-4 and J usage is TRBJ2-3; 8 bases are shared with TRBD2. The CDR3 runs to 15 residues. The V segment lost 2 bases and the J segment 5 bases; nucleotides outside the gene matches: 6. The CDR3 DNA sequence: TGTGCCAGCAGTTTAAAGCGGGGGCGGGGAGATACGCAGTATTTT. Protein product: CASSLKRGRGDTQYF.

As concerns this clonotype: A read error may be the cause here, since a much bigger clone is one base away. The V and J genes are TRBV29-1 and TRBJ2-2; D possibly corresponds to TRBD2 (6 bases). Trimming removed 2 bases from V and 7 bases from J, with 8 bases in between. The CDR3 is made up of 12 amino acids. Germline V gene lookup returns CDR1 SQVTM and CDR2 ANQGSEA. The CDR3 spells CSVESGVGELFF. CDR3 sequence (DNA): TGCAGCGTTGAATCGGGGGTCGGGGAGCTGTTTTTT.

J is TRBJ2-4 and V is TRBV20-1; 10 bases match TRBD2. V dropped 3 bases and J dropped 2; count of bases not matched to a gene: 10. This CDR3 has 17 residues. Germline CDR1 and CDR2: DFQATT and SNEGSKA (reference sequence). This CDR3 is CSARASGRVGTKNIQYF. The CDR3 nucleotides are TGCAGTGCTAGGGCTAGCGGGAGAGTCGGAACCAAAAACATTCAGTACTTC.

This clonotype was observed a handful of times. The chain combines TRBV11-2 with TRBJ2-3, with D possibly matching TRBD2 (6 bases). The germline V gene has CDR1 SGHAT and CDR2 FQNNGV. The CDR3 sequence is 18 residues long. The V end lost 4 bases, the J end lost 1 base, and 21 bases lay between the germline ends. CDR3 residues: CASSSPRGGSRGTDTQYF. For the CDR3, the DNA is TGTGCCAGCAGCTCACCGAGGGGAGGCTCGAGGGGCACAGATACGCAGTATTTT.

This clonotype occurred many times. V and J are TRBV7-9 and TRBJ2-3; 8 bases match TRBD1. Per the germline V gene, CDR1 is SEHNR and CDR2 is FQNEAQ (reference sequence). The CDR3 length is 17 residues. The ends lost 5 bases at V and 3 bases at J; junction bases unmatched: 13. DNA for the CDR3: TGTGCCAGCAGCCTAGGGGGCAGGGGGCGAGAAACAGATACGCAGTATTTT. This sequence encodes CASSLGGRGRETDTQYF.

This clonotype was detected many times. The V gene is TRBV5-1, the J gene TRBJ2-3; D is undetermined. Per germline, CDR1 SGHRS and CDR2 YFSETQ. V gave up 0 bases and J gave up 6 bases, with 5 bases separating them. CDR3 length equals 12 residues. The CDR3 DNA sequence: TGCGCCAGCAGCTTGGAGGTGGATACGCAGTATTTT. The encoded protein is CASSLEVDTQYF.

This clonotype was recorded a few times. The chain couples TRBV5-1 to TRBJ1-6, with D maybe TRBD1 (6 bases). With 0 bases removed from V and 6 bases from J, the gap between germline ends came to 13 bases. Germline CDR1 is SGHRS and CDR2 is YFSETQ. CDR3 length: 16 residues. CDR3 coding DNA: TGCGCCAGCAGCTTGGAGGTTCCCAGGGGTAATTCACCCCTCCACTTT. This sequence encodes CASSLEVPRGNSPLHF.

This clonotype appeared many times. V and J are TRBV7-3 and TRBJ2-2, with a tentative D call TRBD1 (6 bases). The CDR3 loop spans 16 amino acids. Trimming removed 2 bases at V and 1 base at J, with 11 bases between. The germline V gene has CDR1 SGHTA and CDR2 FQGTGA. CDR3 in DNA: TGTGCCAGCAGCTTACAGGGACACAAGAACACCGGGGAGCTGTTTTTT. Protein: CASSLQGHKNTGELFF. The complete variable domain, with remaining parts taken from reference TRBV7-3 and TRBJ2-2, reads GAGVSQTPSNKVTEKGKYVELRCDPISGHTALYWYRQSLGQGPEFLIYFQGTGAADDSGLPNDRFFAVRPEGSVSTLKIQRTERGDSAVYLCASSLQGHKNTGELFFGEGSRLTVL.

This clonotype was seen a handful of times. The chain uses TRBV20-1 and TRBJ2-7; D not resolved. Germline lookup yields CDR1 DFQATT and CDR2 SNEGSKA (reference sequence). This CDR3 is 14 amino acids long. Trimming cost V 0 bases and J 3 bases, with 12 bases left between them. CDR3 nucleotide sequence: TGCAGTGCTAGAGATCGCGGCAGGATCTACGAGCAGTACTTC. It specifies CSARDRGRIYEQYF.

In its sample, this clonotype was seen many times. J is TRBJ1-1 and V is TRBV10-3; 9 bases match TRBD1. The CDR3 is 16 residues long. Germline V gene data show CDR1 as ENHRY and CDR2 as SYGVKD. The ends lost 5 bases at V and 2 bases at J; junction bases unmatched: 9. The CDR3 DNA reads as TGTGCCATCAGTAACAGGGGGCTAGGAAGAAACACTGAAGCTTTCTTT. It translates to CAISNRGLGRNTEAFF.

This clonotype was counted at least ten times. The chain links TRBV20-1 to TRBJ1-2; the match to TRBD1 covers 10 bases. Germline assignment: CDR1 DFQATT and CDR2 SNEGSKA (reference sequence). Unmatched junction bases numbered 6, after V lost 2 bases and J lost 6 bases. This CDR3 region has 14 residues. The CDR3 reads CSARPRQGADGYTF. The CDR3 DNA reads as TGCAGTGCTAGACCTCGACAGGGGGCCGATGGCTACACCTTC.

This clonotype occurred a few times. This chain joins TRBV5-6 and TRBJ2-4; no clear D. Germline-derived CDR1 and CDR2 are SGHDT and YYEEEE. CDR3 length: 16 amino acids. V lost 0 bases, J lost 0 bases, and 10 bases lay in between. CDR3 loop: CASSLVQELAKNIQYF. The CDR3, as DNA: TGTGCCAGCAGCTTGGTGCAGGAGTTAGCCAAAAACATTCAGTACTTC.

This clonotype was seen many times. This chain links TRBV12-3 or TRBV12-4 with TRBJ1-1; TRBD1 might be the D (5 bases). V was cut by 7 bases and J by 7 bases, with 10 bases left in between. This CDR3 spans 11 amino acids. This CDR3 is CASNRGDEAFF. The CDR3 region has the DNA TGTGCCAGCAATCGGGGGGATGAAGCTTTCTTT.

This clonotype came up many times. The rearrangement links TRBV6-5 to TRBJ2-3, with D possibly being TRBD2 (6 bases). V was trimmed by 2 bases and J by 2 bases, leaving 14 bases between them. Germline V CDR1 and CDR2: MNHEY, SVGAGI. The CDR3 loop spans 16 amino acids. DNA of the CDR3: TGTGCCAGCAGTTACAATCGGGGGAAACTCACAGATACGCAGTATTTT. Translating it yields CASSYNRGKLTDTQYF.

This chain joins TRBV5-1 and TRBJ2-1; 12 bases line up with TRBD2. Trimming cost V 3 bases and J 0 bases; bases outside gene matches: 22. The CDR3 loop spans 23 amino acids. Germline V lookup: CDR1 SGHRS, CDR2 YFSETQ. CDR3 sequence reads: CASSWDRAAPSGRELGSYNEQFF. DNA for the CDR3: TGCGCCAGCAGCTGGGACAGGGCCGCTCCTAGCGGGAGGGAATTGGGCTCCTACAATGAGCAGTTCTTC.

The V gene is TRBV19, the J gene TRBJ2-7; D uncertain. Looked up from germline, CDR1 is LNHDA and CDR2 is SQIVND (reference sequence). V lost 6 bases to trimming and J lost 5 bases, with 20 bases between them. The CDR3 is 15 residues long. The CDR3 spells CASRPPGSGFHEQYF. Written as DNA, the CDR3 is TGTGCCAGTAGGCCCCCGGGTTCAGGATTCCACGAGCAGTACTTC.

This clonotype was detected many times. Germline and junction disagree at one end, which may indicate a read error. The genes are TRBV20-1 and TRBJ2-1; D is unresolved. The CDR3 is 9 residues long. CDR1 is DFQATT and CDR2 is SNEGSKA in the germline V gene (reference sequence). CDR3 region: CSGLSGVAF. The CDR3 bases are TGCAGTGGCCTCTCAGGAGTGGCCTTC.

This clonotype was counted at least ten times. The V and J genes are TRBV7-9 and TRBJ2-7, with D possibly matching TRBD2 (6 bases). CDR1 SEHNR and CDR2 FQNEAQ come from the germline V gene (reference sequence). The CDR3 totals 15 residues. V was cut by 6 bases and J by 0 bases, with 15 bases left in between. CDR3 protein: CASRSGTPSSYEQYF. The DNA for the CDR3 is TGTGCCAGCAGATCCGGGACTCCGAGCTCCTACGAGCAGTACTTC.

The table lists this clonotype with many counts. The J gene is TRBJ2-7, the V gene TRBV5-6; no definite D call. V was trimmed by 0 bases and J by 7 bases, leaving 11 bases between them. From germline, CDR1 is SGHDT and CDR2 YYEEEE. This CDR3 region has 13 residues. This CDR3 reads CASSLGPPQEQYF. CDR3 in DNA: TGTGCCAGCAGCTTGGGTCCCCCCCAAGAGCAGTACTTC.